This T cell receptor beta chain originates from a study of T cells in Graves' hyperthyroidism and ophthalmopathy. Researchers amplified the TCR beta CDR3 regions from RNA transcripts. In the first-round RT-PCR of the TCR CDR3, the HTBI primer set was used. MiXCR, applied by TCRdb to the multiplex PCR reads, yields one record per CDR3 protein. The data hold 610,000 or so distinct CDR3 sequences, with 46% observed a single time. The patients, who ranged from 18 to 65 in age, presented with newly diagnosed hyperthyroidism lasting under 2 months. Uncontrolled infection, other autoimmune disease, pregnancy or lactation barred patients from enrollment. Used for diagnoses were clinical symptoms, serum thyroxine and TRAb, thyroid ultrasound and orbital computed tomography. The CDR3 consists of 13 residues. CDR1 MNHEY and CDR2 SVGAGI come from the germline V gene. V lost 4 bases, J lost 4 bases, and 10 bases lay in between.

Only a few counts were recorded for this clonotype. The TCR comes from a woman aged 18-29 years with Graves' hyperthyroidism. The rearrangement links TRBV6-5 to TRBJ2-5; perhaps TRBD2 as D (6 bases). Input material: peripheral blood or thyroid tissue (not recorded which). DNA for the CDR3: TGTGCCAGCAGTTCACCGGGAGTAGAGACCCAGTACTTC. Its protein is CASSSPGVETQYF.